This T cell receptor beta chain was retrieved from a study of radiation and T cells in renal cell carcinoma. The V gene end was trimmed by 1 base and the J gene end by 1 base; junction bases not matched to a gene: 13. In germline, CDR1 is PRHDT, CDR2 FYEKMQ (reference sequence). This CDR3 spans 19 amino acids. Treatment specified: treatment-naive control, cytoreductive nephrectomy. Assay used: immunoSEQ multiplex PCR; TCRdb lists only in-frame clones, some missing. The sample comprises more than 8,000 clones, around 56% of which are singletons, and around 9.7% rests with the top ten. The sequence derives from a man aged 35 to 55 with renal cell carcinoma. The chain employs TRBV13 and TRBJ2-1; 7 nucleotides line up with TRBD1. The sequencing here drew on tumor tissue, taken from a patient whose treatment was nephrectomy without radiotherapy. DNA for the CDR3: TGTGCCAGCAGCTTAGAACAGGGGTTTGAAGTTAGGTCCTACAATGAGCAGTTCTTC. Protein sequence: CASSLEQGFEVRSYNEQFF.